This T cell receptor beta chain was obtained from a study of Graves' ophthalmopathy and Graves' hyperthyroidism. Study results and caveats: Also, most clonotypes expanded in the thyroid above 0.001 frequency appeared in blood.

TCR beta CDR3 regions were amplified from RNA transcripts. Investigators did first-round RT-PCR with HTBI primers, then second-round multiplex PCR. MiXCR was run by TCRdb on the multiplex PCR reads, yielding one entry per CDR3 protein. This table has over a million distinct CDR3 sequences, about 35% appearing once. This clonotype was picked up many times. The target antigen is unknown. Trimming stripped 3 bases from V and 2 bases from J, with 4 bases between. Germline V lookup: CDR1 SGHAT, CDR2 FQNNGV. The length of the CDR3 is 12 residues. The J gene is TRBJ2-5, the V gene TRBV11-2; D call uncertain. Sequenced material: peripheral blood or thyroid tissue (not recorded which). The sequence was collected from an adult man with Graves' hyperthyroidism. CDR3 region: CASSFNQETQYF. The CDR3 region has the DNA TGTGCCAGCAGCTTTAATCAAGAGACCCAGTACTTC.